The clone carrying this T cell receptor (beta chain) was seen more than once but under ten times. Antigen specificity is unknown. This record belongs to a study of blood T cells in healthy people across ages. Regarding the study as a whole: Estimates of diversity drawn from one million T cells were considered underestimates. Naive T cell percentage showed a strong correlation with the diversity of TCR beta.

The germline CDR1 and CDR2 sequences are DFQATT and SNEGSKA (reference sequence). The CDR3 spans 15 residues. Trimming pared 6 bases from V and 8 bases from J, leaving 25 bases between. Through a sample-barcoded 5' primer and a J-beta primer mix, a second PCR was run for roughly 6 to 11 cycles. Every sample returned 2.5 million or more CDR3-containing paired-end reads. TCRdb processed the 5' RACE reads anew with MiXCR; each CDR3 protein has one entry. The data hold some 890,000 distinct CDR3 sequences, with under 35% observed a single time. These records were also assigned to another study, of T cells of mothers and their children. This second study notes: The output of TCR recombination is shaped by thymic selection similarly in related and unrelated pairs.

This rearrangement joins TRBV20-1 to TRBJ1-2; possible D gene TRBD1, 6 bases. The clonotype originates from a woman in her thirties or forties in good health. The specimen was blood. The CDR3 DNA sequence: TGCAGTGCCGTGACGGGACAAATGATATCTCGGGGCTACACCTTC. This encodes CSAVTGQMISRGYTF.